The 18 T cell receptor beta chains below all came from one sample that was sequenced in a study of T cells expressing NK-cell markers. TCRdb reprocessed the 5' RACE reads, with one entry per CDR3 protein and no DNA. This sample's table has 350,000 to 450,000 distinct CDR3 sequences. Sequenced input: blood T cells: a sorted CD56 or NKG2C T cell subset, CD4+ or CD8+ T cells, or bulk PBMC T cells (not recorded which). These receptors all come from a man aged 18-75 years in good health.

The chain's CDR3 is CASSPSGGAGANVLTF. The chain carries TRBV12-3 or TRBV12-4 and TRBJ2-6; TCRdb selects TRBD1, and the lack of DNA leaves this call unchecked. There are 16 residues in the CDR3.

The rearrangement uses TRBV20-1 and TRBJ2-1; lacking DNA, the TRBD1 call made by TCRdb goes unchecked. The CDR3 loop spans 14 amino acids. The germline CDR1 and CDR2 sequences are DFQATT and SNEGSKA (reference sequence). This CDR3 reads CSASHRGSGLEQFF.

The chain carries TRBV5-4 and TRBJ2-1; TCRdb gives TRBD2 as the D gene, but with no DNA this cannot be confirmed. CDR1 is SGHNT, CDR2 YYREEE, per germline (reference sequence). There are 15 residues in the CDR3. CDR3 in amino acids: CASTQLGGAKDEQFF.

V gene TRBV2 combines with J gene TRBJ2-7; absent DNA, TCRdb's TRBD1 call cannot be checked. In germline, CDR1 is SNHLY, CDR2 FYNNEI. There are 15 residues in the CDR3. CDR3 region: CASSSDRGGSYEQYF.

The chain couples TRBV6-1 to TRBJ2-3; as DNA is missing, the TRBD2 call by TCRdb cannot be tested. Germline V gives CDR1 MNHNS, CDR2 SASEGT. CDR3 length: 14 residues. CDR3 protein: CASSTRPRTDTQYF.

This CDR3 reads CSARDPVGNYGYTF. The chain links TRBV20-1 to TRBJ1-2. The CDR3 loop spans 14 amino acids. Per germline, CDR1 DFQATT and CDR2 SNEGSKA (reference sequence).

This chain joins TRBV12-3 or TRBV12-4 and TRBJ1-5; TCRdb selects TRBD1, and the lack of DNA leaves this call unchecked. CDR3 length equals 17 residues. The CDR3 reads CASSPQGSYLGAQPQHF.

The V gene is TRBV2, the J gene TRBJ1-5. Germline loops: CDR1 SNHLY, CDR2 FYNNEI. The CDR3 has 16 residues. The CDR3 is CASRVTWTPTNQPQHF.

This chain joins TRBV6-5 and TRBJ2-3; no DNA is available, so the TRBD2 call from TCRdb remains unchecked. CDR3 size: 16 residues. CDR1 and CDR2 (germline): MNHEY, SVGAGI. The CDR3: CASSYYGLLGTDTQYF.

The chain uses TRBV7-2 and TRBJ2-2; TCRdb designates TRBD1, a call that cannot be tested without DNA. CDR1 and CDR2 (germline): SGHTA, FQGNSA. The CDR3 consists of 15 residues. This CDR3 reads CASTVKGLLTGELFF.

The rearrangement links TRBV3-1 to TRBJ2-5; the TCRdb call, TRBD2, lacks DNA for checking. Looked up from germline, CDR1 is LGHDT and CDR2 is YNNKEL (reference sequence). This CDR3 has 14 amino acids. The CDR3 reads CASSQSPLGETQYF.

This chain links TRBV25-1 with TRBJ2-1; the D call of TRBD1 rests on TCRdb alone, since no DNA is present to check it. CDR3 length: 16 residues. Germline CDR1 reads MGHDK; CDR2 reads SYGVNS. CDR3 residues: CASSEYLPGRGNEQFF.

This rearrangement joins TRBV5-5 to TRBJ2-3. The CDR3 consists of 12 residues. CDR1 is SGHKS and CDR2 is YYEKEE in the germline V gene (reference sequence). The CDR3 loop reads CASSFTGDTQYF. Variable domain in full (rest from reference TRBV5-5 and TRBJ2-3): DAGVTQSPTHLIKTRGQQVTLRCSPISGHKSVSWYQQVLGQGPQFIFQYYEKEERGRGNFPDRFSARQFPNYSSELNVNALLLGDSALYLCASSFTGDTQYFGPGTRLTVL.

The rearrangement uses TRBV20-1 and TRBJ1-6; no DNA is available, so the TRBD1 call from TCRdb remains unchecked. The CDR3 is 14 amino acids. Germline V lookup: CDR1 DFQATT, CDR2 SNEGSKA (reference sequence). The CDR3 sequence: CSAPDLEGGSPLHF.

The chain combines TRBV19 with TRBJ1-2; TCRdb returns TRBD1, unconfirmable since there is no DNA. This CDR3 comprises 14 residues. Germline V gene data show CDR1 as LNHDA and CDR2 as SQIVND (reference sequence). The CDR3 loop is CASSMGRGPYGYTF. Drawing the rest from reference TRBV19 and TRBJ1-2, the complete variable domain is DGGITQSPKYLFRKEGQNVTLSCEQNLNHDAMYWYRQDPGQGLRLIYYSQIVNDFQKGDIAEGYSVSREKKESFPLTVTSAQKNPTAFYLCASSMGRGPYGYTFGSGTRLTVV.

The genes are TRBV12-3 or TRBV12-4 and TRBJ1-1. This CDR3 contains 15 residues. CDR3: CASSFQTRLGTEAFF.

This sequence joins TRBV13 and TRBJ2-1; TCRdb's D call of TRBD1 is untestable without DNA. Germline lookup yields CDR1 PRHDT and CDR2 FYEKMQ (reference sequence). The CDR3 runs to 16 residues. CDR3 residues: CASSLGPAGGYNEQFF.

CDR3 region: CASSFTGGYTF. The chain couples TRBV7-9 to TRBJ1-2; TCRdb's D call, TRBD1, is unchecked because there is no DNA. This CDR3 region has 11 residues. Germline CDR1 and CDR2: SEHNR and FQNEAQ (reference sequence).